The rows below give T cell receptor beta chains drawn from one sample of a study of T cells in Graves' hyperthyroidism and ophthalmopathy. TCRdb reprocessed the multiplex PCR reads with MiXCR, giving one entry per CDR3 protein. The data show 550,000 to 600,000 distinct CDR3 sequences, around 14% seen once. The sample taken for sequencing was blood. These receptors came from a woman aged 18-29 years with Graves' ophthalmopathy. Each CDR3 is given with its conserved first and last residue. The order of the fields is V gene, clone size, J gene, CDR3 protein. Size values are once, few and many counts, or a class for expanded clones, and some rows have none.

TRBV6-1	many	TRBJ2-7	CASSPQGAQGEQYF
TRBV9	.	TRBJ2-1	CASSFRTYRDEQFF
TRBV12-3/TRBV12-4	many	TRBJ2-2	CASSRQGIQNTGELFF
TRBV28	many	TRBJ1-5	CASSLKGGGQPQHF
TRBV5-1	many	TRBJ2-1	CASSLGQGYNEQFF
TRBV30	many	TRBJ2-3	CAWSLTTSGRYDTQYF
TRBV11-2	few	TRBJ2-2	CASSPPGLATGELFF
TRBV7-2	many	TRBJ1-4	CASSLVGRANEKLFF
TRBV7-9	many	TRBJ2-2	CATESGRANTGELFF
TRBV6-1	few	TRBJ2-3	CASRENWINPSDTQYF
TRBV12-5	few	TRBJ2-3	CASANSGSPDTQYF
TRBV6-2/TRBV6-3	few	TRBJ2-3	CASSVAWRNGADTQYF
TRBV25-1	few	TRBJ2-7	CASSELRGEQYF
TRBV9	.	TRBJ2-7	CASSVGGLKDYYEQYF
TRBV7-9	.	TRBJ2-1	CASSRDSREQFF
TRBV20-1	many	TRBJ2-7	CSARDRDRTWYEQYF
TRBV5-6	many	TRBJ1-2	CASSLNSYGYTF
TRBV7-2	many	TRBJ2-1	CASSFTRGSTYEQFF
TRBV29-1	many	TRBJ1-2	CSVEDRAYGYTF
TRBV19	many	TRBJ2-7	CASTDGGQGSYEQYF
TRBV20-1	many	TRBJ1-1	CSARVLFGGNTEAFF
TRBV19	.	TRBJ2-1	CASSIDKSSYNEQFF
TRBV7-8	many	TRBJ1-5	CASSLGGAQPQHF
TRBV6-2/TRBV6-3	.	TRBJ1-2	CASAGNFNYGYTF
TRBV3-1	many	TRBJ2-3	CASSQDRQGPDTQYF
TRBV9	many	TRBJ1-2	CASSVGVGLGYTF